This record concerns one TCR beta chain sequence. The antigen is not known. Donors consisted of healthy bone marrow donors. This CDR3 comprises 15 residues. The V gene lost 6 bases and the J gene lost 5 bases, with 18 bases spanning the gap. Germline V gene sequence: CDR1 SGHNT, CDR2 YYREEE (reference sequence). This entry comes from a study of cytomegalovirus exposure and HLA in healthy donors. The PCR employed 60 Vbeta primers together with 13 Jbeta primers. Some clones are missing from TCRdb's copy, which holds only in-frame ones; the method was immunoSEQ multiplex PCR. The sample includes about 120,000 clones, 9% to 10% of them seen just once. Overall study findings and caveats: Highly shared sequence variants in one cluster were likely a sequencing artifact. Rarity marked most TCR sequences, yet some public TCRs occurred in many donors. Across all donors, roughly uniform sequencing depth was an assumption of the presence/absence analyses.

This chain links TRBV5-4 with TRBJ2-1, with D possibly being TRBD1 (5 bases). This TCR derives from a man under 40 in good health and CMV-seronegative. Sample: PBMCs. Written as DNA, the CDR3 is TGTGCCAGCACCGACCGACAGCGTAATGACAATGAGCAGTTCTTC. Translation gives CASTDRQRNDNEQFF.